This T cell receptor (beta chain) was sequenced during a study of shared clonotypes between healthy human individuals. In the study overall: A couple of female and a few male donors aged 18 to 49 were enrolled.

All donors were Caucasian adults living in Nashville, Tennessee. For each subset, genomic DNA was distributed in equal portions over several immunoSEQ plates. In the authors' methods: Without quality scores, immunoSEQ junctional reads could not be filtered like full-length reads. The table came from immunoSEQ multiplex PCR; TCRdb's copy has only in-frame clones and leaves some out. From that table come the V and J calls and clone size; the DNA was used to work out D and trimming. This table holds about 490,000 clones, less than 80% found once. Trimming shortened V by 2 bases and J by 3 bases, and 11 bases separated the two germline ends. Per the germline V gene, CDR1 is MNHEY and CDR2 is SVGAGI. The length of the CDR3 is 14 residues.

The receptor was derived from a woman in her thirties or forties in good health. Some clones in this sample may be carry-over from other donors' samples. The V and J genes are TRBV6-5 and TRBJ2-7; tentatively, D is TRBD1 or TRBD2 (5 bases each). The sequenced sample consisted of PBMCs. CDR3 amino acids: CASSYAGGGYEQYF. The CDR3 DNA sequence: TGTGCCAGCAGTTACGCGGGTGGGGGCTACGAGCAGTACTTC.